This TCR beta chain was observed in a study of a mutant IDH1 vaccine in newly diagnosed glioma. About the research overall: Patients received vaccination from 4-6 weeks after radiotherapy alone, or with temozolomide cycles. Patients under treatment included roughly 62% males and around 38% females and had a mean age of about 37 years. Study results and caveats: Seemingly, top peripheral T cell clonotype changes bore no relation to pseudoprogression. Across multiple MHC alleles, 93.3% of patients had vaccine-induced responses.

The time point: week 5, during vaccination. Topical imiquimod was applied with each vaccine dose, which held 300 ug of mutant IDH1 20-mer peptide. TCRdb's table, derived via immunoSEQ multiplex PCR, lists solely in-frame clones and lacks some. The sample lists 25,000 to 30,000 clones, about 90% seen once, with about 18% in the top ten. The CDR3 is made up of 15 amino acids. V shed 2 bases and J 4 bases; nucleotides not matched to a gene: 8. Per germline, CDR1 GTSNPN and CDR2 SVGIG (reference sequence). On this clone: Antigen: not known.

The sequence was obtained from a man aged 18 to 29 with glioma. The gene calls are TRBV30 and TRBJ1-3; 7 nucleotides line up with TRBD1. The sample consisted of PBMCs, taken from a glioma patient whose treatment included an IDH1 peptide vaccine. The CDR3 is CAWSSGTVGGNTIYF. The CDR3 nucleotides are TGTGCCTGGAGTTCCGGGACAGTGGGCGGAAACACCATATATTTT.